This entry describes one TCR beta chain. CDR3 length: 16 amino acids. Per the germline V gene, CDR1 is SQVTM and CDR2 is ANQGSEA. V lost 3 bases to trimming and J lost 1 base, with 18 bases between them. This entry is derived from a study of technical replicates of blood from a few donors. This table comes from immunoSEQ multiplex PCR, and its TCRdb copy is limited to in-frame clones, with some not included. The sample consists of 53,000 or so clones, more than 70% of them appearing once. The rearrangement uses TRBV29-1 and TRBJ1-1; possible D gene TRBD1, 6 bases. The sequenced sample was PBMCs. The origin of this receptor is a human donor in good health. Some clones in this sample may be carry-over from other donors' samples. CDR3 region: CSVEGHGGRGNTEAFF. The CDR3 DNA follows: TGCAGCGTTGAGGGTCATGGGGGCAGGGGGAACACTGAAGCTTTCTTT.